These 23 T cell receptor beta chains share one sample of origin, sequenced in a study of cytomegalovirus exposure and HLA in healthy donors. A multiplex PCR was run with 60 Vbeta primers and 13 Jbeta primers. TCRdb keeps only in-frame clones here, not all; method: immunoSEQ multiplex PCR. The sample yields under 200,000 clones, approximately 82% seen once. Sequenced sample: PBMCs. All receptors derive from a male donor in good health and CMV-seronegative.

The chain links TRBV7-3 to TRBJ2-3; maybe TRBD1 (5 bases). Germline V gene data show CDR1 as SGHTA and CDR2 as FQGTGA. Trimming stripped 5 bases from V and 2 bases from J, with 8 bases between. The CDR3 loop spans 13 amino acids. The chain's CDR3 is CASSMTDTDTQYF. The CDR3 nucleotides are TGTGCCAGCAGCATGACAGACACAGATACGCAGTATTTT.

The chain carries TRBV5-4 and TRBJ2-7; 14 nucleotides match TRBD2. The CDR3 spans 16 residues. Germline V gene sequence: CDR1 SGHNT, CDR2 YYREEE (reference sequence). The V and J ends lost 4 bases and 5 bases, in that order; junction bases with no gene match: 8. The CDR3 DNA is TGTGCCAGCAGCCCCGGGACTAGCGGGAGTTCGGACGAGCAGTACTTC. Amino acids: CASSPGTSGSSDEQYF.

J is TRBJ2-2 and V is TRBV6-5; 8 bases match TRBD2. After removal of 9 bases from V and 4 bases from J, the junction contained 7 bases not matched to a gene. CDR1 is MNHEY and CDR2 is SVGAGI in the germline V gene. The CDR3 contains 14 residues. The CDR3 bases are TGTGCCAGTAAGCGGGAGTCTCGCACCGGGGAGCTGTTTTTT. Translating gives CASKRESRTGELFF.

This chain uses TRBV18 with TRBJ2-7; 7 nucleotides align to TRBD2. CDR1 KGHSH and CDR2 LQKENI come from the germline V gene. The CDR3 length is 15 residues. J lost 1 base, V lost 3 bases, and 6 bases had no gene match. Written as DNA, the CDR3 is TGTGCCAGCTCACCCGCTTCAGCGGGGTCCTACGAGCAGTACTTC. Translation gives CASSPASAGSYEQYF.

The chain links TRBV19 to TRBJ2-2; 7 bases match TRBD1. The V gene end was trimmed by 8 bases and the J gene end by 0 bases; junction bases not matched to a gene: 6. The CDR3 contains 15 residues. Germline CDR1 is LNHDA and CDR2 is SQIVND (reference sequence). The CDR3 sequence is CASSPGQTNTGELFF. The CDR3 DNA reads TGTGCCAGTTCCCCGGGACAGACGAACACCGGGGAGCTGTTTTTT.

The chain has TRBV6-5 and TRBJ1-2, with TRBD1 matching 7 bases. The V segment lost 6 bases and the J segment 0 bases; nucleotides outside the gene matches: 1. The CDR3 is made up of 13 amino acids. Germline CDR1 MNHEY, CDR2 SVGAGI. The CDR3 is CASRGTANYGYTF. CDR3 in DNA: TGTGCCAGCAGAGGGACAGCTAACTATGGCTACACCTTC.

The V and J genes are TRBV19 and TRBJ2-7; 7 positions agree with TRBD2. Trimming took 5 bases from V and 4 from J; bases not matched to a gene: 5. The CDR3 contains 13 residues. CDR1 and CDR2 from the germline V gene are LNHDA and SQIVND (reference sequence). In nucleotides, the CDR3 is TGTGCCAGTAGTTCTAGCGGACGGTACGAGCAGTACTTC. Protein: CASSSSGRYEQYF.

The V gene is TRBV12-5, the J gene TRBJ2-7; D unclear. This CDR3 is 11 amino acids long. The germline V and J ends were trimmed by 4 bases and 6 bases, with 7 bases remaining between them. Germline-derived CDR1 and CDR2 are LGHNT and FRNRAP. CDR3 DNA: TGTGCTAGTGGTTCGCTAGTCGAGCAGTACTTC. Encoded protein: CASGSLVEQYF.

This clone was seen only once. The chain uses TRBV4-1 and TRBJ2-1, with TRBD2 matching over 12 bases. After removal of 9 bases from V and 4 bases from J, the junction contained 4 bases not matched to a gene. The germline V gene encodes CDR1 MGHRA and CDR2 YSYEKL. CDR3 length: 14 amino acids. This CDR3 reads CASLAGGLYNEQFF. The CDR3 region has the DNA TGCGCCAGTCTAGCGGGGGGGCTGTACAATGAGCAGTTCTTC.

The rearrangement uses TRBV6-4 and TRBJ2-2; no firm D call. Trimming pared 2 bases from V and 2 bases from J, leaving 9 bases between. The CDR3 has 15 amino acids. Germline CDR1 MRHNA, CDR2 SNTAGT. DNA for the CDR3: TGTGCCAGCAGTGACGGGCTTACTAACACCGGGGAGCTGTTTTTT. Encoded protein: CASSDGLTNTGELFF.

Only a few counts were recorded for this clone. The rearrangement links TRBV7-7 to TRBJ2-5, with a weak D call TRBD2 (6 bases). The V gene lost 5 bases and the J gene lost 4 bases, with 8 bases spanning the gap. The CDR3 loop spans 12 amino acids. CDR1 is SSHAT, CDR2 FNYEAQ, per germline (reference sequence). The CDR3 loop reads CASSSSGETQYF. CDR3 DNA: TGTGCCAGCAGCAGTAGCGGAGAGACCCAGTACTTC.

This clone was seen a few times. V and J are TRBV27 and TRBJ2-3, with 10 bases identical to TRBD1. Germline V CDR1 and CDR2: MNHEY, SMNVEV (reference sequence). V shed 4 bases, J shed 6 bases, and the junction held 1 base outside the gene matches. The CDR3 has 13 amino acids. CDR3 protein: CASSWTGGDTQYF. The CDR3 DNA reads as TGTGCCAGCAGTTGGACAGGGGGTGATACGCAGTATTTT.

The chain links TRBV19 to TRBJ2-2; D is perhaps TRBD1 (5 bases). With 7 bases removed from V and 4 bases from J, the gap between germline ends came to 13 bases. Germline CDR1 reads LNHDA; CDR2 reads SQIVND (reference sequence). This CDR3 has 14 amino acids. The CDR3 reads CASNKGIGTGELFF. As DNA, the CDR3 is TGTGCCAGTAATAAGGGGATTGGCACCGGGGAGCTGTTTTTT.

This chain's CDR3 is CASSSGVVAGGVLNTEAFF. As DNA, the CDR3 is TGTGCCAGCAGCTCTGGTGTCGTGGCAGGCGGGGTGTTGAACACTGAAGCTTTCTTT. The chain uses TRBV5-6 and TRBJ1-1; D unclear. Germline loops: CDR1 SGHDT, CDR2 YYEEEE. CDR3 size: 19 residues. The V end lost 3 bases, the J end lost 0 bases, and 24 bases lay between the germline ends.

The chain uses TRBV19 and TRBJ2-3, with 12 bases matching TRBD2. CDR1 is LNHDA, CDR2 SQIVND, per germline (reference sequence). The CDR3 runs 16 residues. V shed 7 bases, J shed 1 base, and the junction held 6 bases outside the gene matches. CDR3: CASMLAGGPGTDTQYF. The CDR3 nucleotides read TGTGCCAGTATGCTAGCGGGAGGGCCCGGCACAGATACGCAGTATTTT.

The CDR3 nucleotides read TGTGCCAGCAGCCACGGAGCGGGAGGTTCCGGGGAGCTGTTTTTT. As protein: CASSHGAGGSGELFF. The chain joins TRBV4-2 to TRBJ2-2; 9 nucleotides line up with TRBD2. The ends lost 3 bases at V and 6 bases at J; junction bases unmatched: 5. This CDR3 is 15 amino acids long. CDR1 is LGHNA, CDR2 YNFKEQ, per germline.

This chain connects TRBV21-1 to TRBJ2-7; whether TRBD2, the table's D call, matches the DNA was not checked. TRBV21-1 represents a pseudogene. The CDR3 sequence is 16 residues long. CDR3 in DNA: TGTGCCAGCAGCAAGGATCGGGATAGCCCGATCTACGAGCAGTACTTC. Translated: CASSKDRDSPIYEQYF.

The J gene is TRBJ1-4, the V gene TRBV19; 9 bases map to TRBD1. The V and J ends lost 6 bases and 8 bases, in that order; junction bases with no gene match: 10. CDR1 and CDR2 (germline): LNHDA, SQIVND (reference sequence). The CDR3 extends over 15 amino acids. CDR3 amino acids: CASRRTGALNEKLFF. CDR3 DNA: TGTGCCAGTAGGCGGACAGGGGCGTTAAACGAAAAACTGTTTTTT.

The chain employs TRBV2 and TRBJ1-5; TRBD1 agrees at 8 bases. Losses at the gene ends were 11 bases for V and 0 bases for J; bases not matched to a gene: 6. The CDR3 loop spans 14 amino acids. Germline V gives CDR1 SNHLY, CDR2 FYNNEI. The CDR3 sequence: CACRDRTSNQPQHF. The CDR3 nucleotides read TGTGCCTGCCGGGACAGGACTAGCAATCAGCCCCAGCATTTT.

The chain recombines TRBV15 with TRBJ1-2; D might be TRBD1 (5 bases). The CDR3 totals 18 residues. Trimming took off 0 bases at V and 3 bases at J, with 20 bases between the two ends. From germline, CDR1 is LNHNV and CDR2 YYDKDF (reference sequence). The CDR3 loop is CATSRDFGGLGGDYGYTF. The CDR3 DNA is TGTGCCACCAGCAGAGATTTTGGAGGCTTGGGAGGGGACTATGGCTACACCTTC.

V and J are TRBV6-4 and TRBJ2-1; 8 nucleotides align to TRBD1. Per the germline V gene, CDR1 is MRHNA and CDR2 is SNTAGT. The V segment lost 2 bases and the J segment 0 bases; nucleotides outside the gene matches: 3. The CDR3 loop spans 16 amino acids. The CDR3: CASSDTGTGSYNEQFF. The DNA for the CDR3 is TGTGCCAGCAGTGACACGGGGACAGGCTCCTACAATGAGCAGTTCTTC.

V usage is TRBV5-1 and J usage is TRBJ1-4, with 7 bases matching TRBD1. From germline, CDR1 is SGHRS and CDR2 YFSETQ. The CDR3 has 15 residues. Trimming cost V 3 bases and J 3 bases; bases outside gene matches: 5. The CDR3 reads CASSSLTGSNEKLFF. The DNA for the CDR3 is TGCGCCAGCAGCTCTTTGACAGGGTCTAATGAAAAACTGTTTTTT.

This clone was observed once. The J gene is TRBJ2-2, the V gene TRBV4-2, with D possibly being TRBD1 (6 bases). The CDR3 sequence is 16 residues long. The germline gives CDR1 LGHNA, CDR2 YNFKEQ. The V end was cut by 0 bases, the J end by 6 bases, with 14 bases between. This CDR3 is CASSQELIGGPGELFF. CDR3 bases: TGTGCCAGCAGCCAAGAGCTTATAGGGGGTCCCGGGGAGCTGTTTTTT.